Listed below are T cell receptor beta chains from one sample, sequenced in a study of CD8+ T cells in alopecia areata. Here immunoSEQ multiplex PCR was the method, and the copy in TCRdb shows in-frame clones only, minus some. This table has some 150,000 clones, roughly 60% appearing once. The sequencing input was CD8+ T cells sorted from blood. The receptors derive from a human donor in good health. The CDR3 runs from the conserved cysteine through the conserved F or W. A D gene is named only where the DNA matches it firmly. Some rows have no size entry. The others give once, few or many, or a class for an expanded clone.

>few|TRBV29-1|NA|TRBJ1-3
TGCAGCGTTGAAGATCAAGGAAACACCATATATTTT
CSVEDQGNTIYF
>NA|TRBV29-1|TRBD2|TRBJ2-5
TGCAGCGCACCTAGTAGCGGGATTCAAGAGACCCAGTACTTC
CSAPSSGIQETQYF
>NA|TRBV13|NA|TRBJ2-1
TGTGCCAGCAGCTTAGCCTCCAATGAGCAGTTCTTC
CASSLASNEQFF
>NA|TRBV7-9|TRBD1|TRBJ1-2
TGTGCCAGCAGCCGACGGACAGGGACCTATGGCTACACCTTC
CASSRRTGTYGYTF
>few|TRBV14|NA|TRBJ2-2
TGTGCCAGCAGCCAAGAAGGTGGGAGCACCGGGGAGCTGTTTTTT
CASSQEGGSTGELFF
>NA|TRBV20-1|NA|TRBJ2-1
TGCAGTCACTTTCTCAATGAGCAGTTCTTC
CSHFLNEQFF
>once|TRBV7-9|NA|TRBJ2-7
TGTGCCAGCAGCTCGGCAGCTACTTCCTACGAGCAGTACTTC
CASSSAATSYEQYF
>NA|TRBV25-1|NA|TRBJ2-7
TGTGCCAGCGGGGACACCTTCGACGAGCAGTACTTC
CASGDTFDEQYF
>NA|TRBV4-1|NA|TRBJ2-3
TGCGCCAGCAGCCCGAGGGGCACAGATACGCAGTATTTT
CASSPRGTDTQYF
>few|TRBV11-2|NA|TRBJ2-2
TGTGCCAGCAGCTTAGAGTCCCACGGCAGAATGAACACCGGGGAGCTGTTTTTT
CASSLESHGRMNTGELFF
>NA|TRBV23-1|NA|TRBJ2-7
TGCGCCAGCAGTTGGACGGGTCTAGCTAGCGACGAGCAGTACTTC
CASSWTGLASDEQYF
>NA|TRBV29-1|NA|TRBJ2-7
TGCAGCGTTGAAGGATGGCGAGGCGCGAGAGGAGACGAGCAGTACTTC
CSVEGWRGARGDEQYF
>NA|TRBV23-1|NA|TRBJ1-5
TGCGCCAGCAGTTTATGCGGGACATGGTTGTATTTT
CASSLCGTWLYF
>once|TRBV7-2|TRBD1|TRBJ2-7
TGTGCCAGCAGCTTAATGGTCGGGACAGGGAGATACGAGCAGTACTTC
CASSLMVGTGRYEQYF
>NA|TRBV4-2|NA|TRBJ2-5
TGTGCCAGCAGCCACGCTGTAGGAGTGGTAGGGTCCCAAGAGACCCAGTACTTC
CASSHAVGVVGSQETQYF
>NA|TRBV2|NA|TRBJ2-7
TGTGCCAGCAGTGGGGGACGGAGCTACGAGCAGTACTTC
CASSGGRSYEQYF
>NA|TRBV27|TRBD2|TRBJ2-7
TGTGCCACTAGGTGGGGGGGCTCCTACGAGCAGTACTTC
CATRWGGSYEQYF